This TCR beta chain stems from a study of preoperative IRX-2 immunotherapy in early breast cancer. Treatment indicated: preoperative locoregional IRX-2 cytokine immunotherapy. This phase Ib study tested locoregional IRX-2 cytokine immunotherapy given before surgery. Only in-frame clones appear in the TCRdb table, and some are missing; sequencing was by immunoSEQ multiplex PCR. The sample holds 34,000 or so clones, about 95% seen once. Germline V gene data show CDR1 as SGDLS and CDR2 as YYNGEE. The CDR3 sequence is 14 residues long. V lost 0 bases and J lost 4; bases outside the gene matches: 1. This chain links TRBV9 with TRBJ2-7, with TRBD1 matching over 10 bases. This sample was gathered from a patient treated with IRX-2 immunotherapy. This TCR came from a human donor with breast cancer. The CDR3 spells CASSVGDRGYEQYF. CDR3 DNA: TGTGCCAGCAGCGTAGGGGACAGGGGTTACGAGCAGTACTTC.